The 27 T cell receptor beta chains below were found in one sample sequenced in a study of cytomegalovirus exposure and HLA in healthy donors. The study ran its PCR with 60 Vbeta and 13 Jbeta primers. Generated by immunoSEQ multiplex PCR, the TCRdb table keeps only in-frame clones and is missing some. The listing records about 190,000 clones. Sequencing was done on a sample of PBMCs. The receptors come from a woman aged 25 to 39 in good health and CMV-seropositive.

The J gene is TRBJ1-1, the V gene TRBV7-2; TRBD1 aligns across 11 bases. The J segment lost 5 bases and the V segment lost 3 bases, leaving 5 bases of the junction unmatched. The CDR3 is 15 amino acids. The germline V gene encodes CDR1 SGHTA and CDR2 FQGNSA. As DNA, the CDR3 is TGTGCCAGCAGCTTTCGGACAGGGGGCGGAACTGAAGCTTTCTTT. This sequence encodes CASSFRTGGGTEAFF.

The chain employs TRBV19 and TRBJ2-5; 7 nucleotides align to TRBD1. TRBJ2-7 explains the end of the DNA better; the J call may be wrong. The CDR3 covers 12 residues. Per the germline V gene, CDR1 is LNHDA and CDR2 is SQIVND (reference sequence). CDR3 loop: CASSLQGNEQYF. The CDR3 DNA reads TGTGCCAGTAGTTTACAGGGGAACGAGCAGTACTTC.

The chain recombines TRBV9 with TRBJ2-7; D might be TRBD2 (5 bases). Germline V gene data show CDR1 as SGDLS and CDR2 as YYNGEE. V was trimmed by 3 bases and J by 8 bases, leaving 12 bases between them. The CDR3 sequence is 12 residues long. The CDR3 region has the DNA TGTGCCAGCAGCGCCCGGGAAGGGAAGCAGTACTTC. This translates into CASSAREGKQYF.

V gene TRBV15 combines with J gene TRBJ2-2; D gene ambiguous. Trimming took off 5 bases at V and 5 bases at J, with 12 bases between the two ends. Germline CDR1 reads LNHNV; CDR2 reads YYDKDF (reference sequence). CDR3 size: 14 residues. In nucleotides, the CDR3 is TGTGCCACCAGCCAGTCCCTGTGGACCGGGGAGCTGTTTTTT. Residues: CATSQSLWTGELFF. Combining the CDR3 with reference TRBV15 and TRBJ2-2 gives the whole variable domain DAMVIQNPRYQVTQFGKPVTLSCSQTLNHNVMYWYQQKSSQAPKLLFHYYDKDFNNEADTPDNFQSRRPNTSFCFLDIRSPGLGDTAMYLCATSQSLWTGELFFGEGSRLTVL.

The CDR3 loop is CASSTGATNEKLFF. The CDR3 coding sequence is TGTGCCAGTAGCACAGGGGCAACTAATGAAAAACTGTTTTTT. This chain connects TRBV19 to TRBJ1-4; 7 bases align to TRBD1. CDR3 length equals 14 residues. Germline V lookup: CDR1 LNHDA, CDR2 SQIVND (reference sequence). The junction had 1 base not matched to a gene; V was cut back by 6 bases and J by 0 bases.

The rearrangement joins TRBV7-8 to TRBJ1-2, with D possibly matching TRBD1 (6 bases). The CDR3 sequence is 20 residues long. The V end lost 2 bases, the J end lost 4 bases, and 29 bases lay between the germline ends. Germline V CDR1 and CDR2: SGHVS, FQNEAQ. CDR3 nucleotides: TGTGCCAGCAGCTTATTAATCCAACAGCAGGGTCCGCTGGGGGCCTATGGCTACACCTTC. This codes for CASSLLIQQQGPLGAYGYTF.

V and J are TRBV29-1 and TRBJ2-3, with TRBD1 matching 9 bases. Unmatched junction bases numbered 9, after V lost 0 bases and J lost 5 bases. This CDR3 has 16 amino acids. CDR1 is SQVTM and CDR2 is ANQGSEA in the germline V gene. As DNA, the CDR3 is TGCAGCGTTGAAGATCGACAGGGGGGAAACTTAGATACGCAGTATTTT. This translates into CSVEDRQGGNLDTQYF.

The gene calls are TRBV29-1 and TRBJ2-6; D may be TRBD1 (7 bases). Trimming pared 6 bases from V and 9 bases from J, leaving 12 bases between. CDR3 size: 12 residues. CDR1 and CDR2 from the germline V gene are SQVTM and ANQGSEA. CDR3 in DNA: TGCAGCGTCGGACAGGAGGGCAACGTCCTGACTTTC. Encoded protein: CSVGQEGNVLTF.

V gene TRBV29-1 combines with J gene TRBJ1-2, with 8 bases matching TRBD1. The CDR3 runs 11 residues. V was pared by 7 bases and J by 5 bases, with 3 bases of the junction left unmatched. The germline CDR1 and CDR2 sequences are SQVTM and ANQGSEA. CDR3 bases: TGCAGCGCTGACAGGGGATATGGCTACACCTTC. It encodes CSADRGYGYTF.

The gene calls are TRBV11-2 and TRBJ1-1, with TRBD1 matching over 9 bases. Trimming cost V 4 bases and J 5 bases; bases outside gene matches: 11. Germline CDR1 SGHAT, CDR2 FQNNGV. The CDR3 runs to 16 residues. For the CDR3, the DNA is TGTGCCAGCAGCTCGGACAGGGGAATGGGTGGAACTGAAGCTTTCTTT. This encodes CASSSDRGMGGTEAFF.

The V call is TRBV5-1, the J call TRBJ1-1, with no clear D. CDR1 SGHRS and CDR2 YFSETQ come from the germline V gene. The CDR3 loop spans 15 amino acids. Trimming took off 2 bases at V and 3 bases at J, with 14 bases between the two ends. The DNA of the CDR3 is TGCGCCAGCAGCTTAGGAGGGTTATCGGACACTGAAGCTTTCTTT. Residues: CASSLGGLSDTEAFF.

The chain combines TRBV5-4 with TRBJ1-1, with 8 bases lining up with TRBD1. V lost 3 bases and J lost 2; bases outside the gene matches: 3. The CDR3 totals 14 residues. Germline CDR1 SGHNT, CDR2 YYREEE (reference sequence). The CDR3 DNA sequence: TGTGCCAGCAGCTGGGGGACAGGAAACACTGAAGCTTTCTTT. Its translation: CASSWGTGNTEAFF. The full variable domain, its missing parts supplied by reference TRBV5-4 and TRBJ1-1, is ETGVTQSPTHLIKTRGQQVTLRCSSQSGHNTVSWYQQALGQGPQFIFQYYREEENGRGNFPPRFSGLQFPNYSSELNVNALELDDSALYLCASSWGTGNTEAFFGQGTRLTVV.

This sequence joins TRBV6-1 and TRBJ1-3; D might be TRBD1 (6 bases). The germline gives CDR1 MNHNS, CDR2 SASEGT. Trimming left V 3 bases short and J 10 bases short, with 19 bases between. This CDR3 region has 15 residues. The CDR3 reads CASSEGWGGYSTIYF. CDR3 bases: TGTGCCAGCAGTGAGGGCTGGGGGGGCTATAGTACCATATATTTT.

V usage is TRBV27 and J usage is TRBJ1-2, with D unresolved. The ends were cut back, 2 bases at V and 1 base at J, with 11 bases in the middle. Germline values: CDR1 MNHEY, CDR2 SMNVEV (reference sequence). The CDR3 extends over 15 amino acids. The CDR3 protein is CASSLRGGLNYGYTF. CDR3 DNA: TGTGCCAGCAGTTTACGAGGAGGACTTAACTATGGCTACACCTTC.

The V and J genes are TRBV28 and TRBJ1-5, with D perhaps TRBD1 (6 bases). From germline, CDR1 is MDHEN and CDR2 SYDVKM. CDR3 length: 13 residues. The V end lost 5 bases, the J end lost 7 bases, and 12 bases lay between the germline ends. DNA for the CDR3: TGTGCCAGCAGTCAACAGGGCCACCAGCCCCAGCATTTT. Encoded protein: CASSQQGHQPQHF.

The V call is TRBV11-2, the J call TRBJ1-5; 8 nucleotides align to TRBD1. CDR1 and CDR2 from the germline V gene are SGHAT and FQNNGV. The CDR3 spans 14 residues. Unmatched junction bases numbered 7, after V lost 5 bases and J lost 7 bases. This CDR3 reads CASSIDRGGQPQHF. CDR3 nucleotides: TGTGCCAGCAGCATTGACAGGGGCGGCCAGCCCCAGCATTTT.

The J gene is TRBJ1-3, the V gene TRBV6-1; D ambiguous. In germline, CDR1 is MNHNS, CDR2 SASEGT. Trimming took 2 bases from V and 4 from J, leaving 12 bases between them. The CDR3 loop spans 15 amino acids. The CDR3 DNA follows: TGTGCCAGCAGTGAACAGGTTGCGTCGGGAAACACCATATATTTT. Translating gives CASSEQVASGNTIYF.

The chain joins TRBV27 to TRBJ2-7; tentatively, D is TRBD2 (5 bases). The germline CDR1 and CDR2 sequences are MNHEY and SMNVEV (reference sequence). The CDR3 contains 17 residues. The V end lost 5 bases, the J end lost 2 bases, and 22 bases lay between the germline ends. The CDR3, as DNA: TGTGCCAGCAGTGCGAACCGGACCCCACGGGAAGCCTACGAGCAGTACTTC. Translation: CASSANRTPREAYEQYF.

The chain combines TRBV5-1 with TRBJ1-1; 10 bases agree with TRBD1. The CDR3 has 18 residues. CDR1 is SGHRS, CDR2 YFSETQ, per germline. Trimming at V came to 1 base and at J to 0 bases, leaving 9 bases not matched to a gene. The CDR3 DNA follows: TGCGCCAGCAGCTTGAGAGAGGGACAGGGGATTATGAACACTGAAGCTTTCTTT. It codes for CASSLREGQGIMNTEAFF. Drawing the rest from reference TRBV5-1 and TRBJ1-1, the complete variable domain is KAGVTQTPRYLIKTRGQQVTLSCSPISGHRSVSWYQQTPGQGLQFLFEYFSETQRNKGNFPGRFSGRQFSNSRSEMNVSTLELGDSALYLCASSLREGQGIMNTEAFFGQGTRLTVV.

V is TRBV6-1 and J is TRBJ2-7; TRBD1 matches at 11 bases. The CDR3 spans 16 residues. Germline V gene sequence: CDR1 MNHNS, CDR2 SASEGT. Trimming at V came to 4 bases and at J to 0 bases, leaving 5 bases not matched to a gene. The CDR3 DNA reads TGTGCCAGCAGTGCCCGGACAGGGGGCGTCTCCTACGAGCAGTACTTC. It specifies CASSARTGGVSYEQYF.

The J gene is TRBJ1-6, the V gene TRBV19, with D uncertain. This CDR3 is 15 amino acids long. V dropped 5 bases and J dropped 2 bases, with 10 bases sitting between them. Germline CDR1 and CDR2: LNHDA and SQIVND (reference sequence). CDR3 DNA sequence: TGTGCCAGTAGTGAGGAGACTCCCTATAATTCACCCCTCCACTTT. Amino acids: CASSEETPYNSPLHF.

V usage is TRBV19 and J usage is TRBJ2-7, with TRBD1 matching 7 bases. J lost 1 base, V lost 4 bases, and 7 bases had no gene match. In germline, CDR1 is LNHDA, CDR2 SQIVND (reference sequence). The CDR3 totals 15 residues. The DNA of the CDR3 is TGTGCCAGTAGTACCGCCCGGGACAGTTCCTACGAGCAGTACTTC. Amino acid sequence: CASSTARDSSYEQYF.

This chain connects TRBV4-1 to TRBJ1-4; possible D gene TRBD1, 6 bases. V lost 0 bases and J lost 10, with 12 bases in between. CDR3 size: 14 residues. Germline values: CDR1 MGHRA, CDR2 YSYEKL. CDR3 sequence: CASSQEGGRLKLFF. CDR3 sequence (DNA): TGCGCCAGCAGCCAAGAGGGGGGGCGGCTAAAACTGTTTTTT.

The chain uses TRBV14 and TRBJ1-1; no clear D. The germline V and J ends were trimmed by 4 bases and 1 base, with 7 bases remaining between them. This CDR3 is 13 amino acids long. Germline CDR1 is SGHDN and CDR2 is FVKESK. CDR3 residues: CASSLRRNTEAFF. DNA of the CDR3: TGTGCCAGCAGCCTACGGAGGAACACTGAAGCTTTCTTT.

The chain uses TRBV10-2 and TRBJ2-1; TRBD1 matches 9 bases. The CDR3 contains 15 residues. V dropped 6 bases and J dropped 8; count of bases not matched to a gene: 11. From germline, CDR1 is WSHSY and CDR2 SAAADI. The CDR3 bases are TGCGCCAGCAGGGACAGGGGAACATATTACGATGAGCAGTTCTTC. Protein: CASRDRGTYYDEQFF.

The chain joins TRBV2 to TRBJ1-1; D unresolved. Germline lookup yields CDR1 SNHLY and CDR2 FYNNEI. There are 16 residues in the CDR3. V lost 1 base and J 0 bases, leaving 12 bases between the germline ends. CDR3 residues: CASSEGASSLNTEAFF. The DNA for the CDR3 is TGTGCCAGCAGTGAAGGCGCGTCATCCTTGAACACTGAAGCTTTCTTT.

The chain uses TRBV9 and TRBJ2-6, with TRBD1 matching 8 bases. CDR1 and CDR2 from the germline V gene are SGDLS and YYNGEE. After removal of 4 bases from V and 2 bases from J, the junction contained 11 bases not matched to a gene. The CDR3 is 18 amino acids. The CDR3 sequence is CASSLTLPGGTGANVLTF. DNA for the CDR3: TGTGCCAGCAGCCTAACCTTACCAGGGGGCACTGGGGCCAACGTCCTGACTTTC.